Shown below are 29 T cell receptor beta chains from a single sample sequenced in a study of blood T cell repertoires in COVID-19 (dated by TCRdb to 2020 to 2022). The library came from the immunoSEQ multiplex PCR assay. TCRdb retrieved this table from immuneACCESS and kept in-frame rearrangements only. Not all clones are present; in checked studies, unresolved V genes account for under half, and no reason is known for the remainder. Present in this sample are some 300,000 clones, 70% to 90% of which were seen just once. Over 1% of the sample is in the top ten clones. Sequenced: peripheral blood. The receptor set was obtained from a man aged 65 to 79 with acute or convalescent COVID-19.

The chain uses TRBV5-1 and TRBJ2-7; D might be TRBD1 (6 bases). This CDR3 comprises 14 residues. Germline loops: CDR1 SGHRS, CDR2 YFSETQ. Trimming took 0 bases from V and 5 from J, leaving 12 bases between them. For the CDR3, the DNA is TGCGCCAGCAGCTTGGCCCAGGGGATCAACGAGCAGTACTTC. It specifies CASSLAQGINEQYF.

V is TRBV6-1 and J is TRBJ1-5; TRBD1 is a possible D gene (5 bases). Trimming left V 3 bases short and J 6 bases short, with 9 bases between. This CDR3 contains 13 residues. CDR1 MNHNS and CDR2 SASEGT come from the germline V gene. The CDR3 DNA is TGTGCCAGCAGTGACGGGGGGGGTCAGCCCCAGCATTTT. This gives the protein CASSDGGGQPQHF.

The rearrangement joins TRBV18 to TRBJ2-5, with D maybe TRBD1 (5 bases). The CDR3 has 15 amino acids. Per the germline V gene, CDR1 is KGHSH and CDR2 is LQKENI. The ends were cut back, 3 bases at V and 1 base at J, with 12 bases in the middle. The CDR3 loop reads CASSPQGRRQETQYF. The CDR3 DNA reads as TGTGCCAGCTCACCCCAGGGTAGGCGCCAAGAGACCCAGTACTTC.

This rearrangement joins TRBV19 to TRBJ2-7, with 12 positions matching TRBD1. The V gene's germline CDR1 is LNHDA and CDR2 SQIVND (reference sequence). V gave up 7 bases and J gave up 6 bases; unmatched junction bases: 4. The CDR3 length is 13 residues. The CDR3 coding sequence is TGTGCCAGTATGGGGACAGGGGGCTCCGAGCAGTACTTC. Translating gives CASMGTGGSEQYF.

The CDR3 loop reads CASTLGGVGNNSPLHF. CDR3 DNA sequence: TGTGCCAGCACCCTAGGAGGAGTCGGGAATAATTCACCCCTCCACTTT. This chain joins TRBV11-2 and TRBJ1-6; D is unresolved. V was trimmed by 7 bases and J by 5 bases, leaving 18 bases between them. There are 16 residues in the CDR3. Per germline, CDR1 SGHAT and CDR2 FQNNGV.

The V gene is TRBV29-1, the J gene TRBJ1-2; 7 bases map to TRBD1. The length of the CDR3 is 14 residues. The trim removed 7 bases at V and 2 bases at J, leaving 10 bases unmatched. The V gene's germline CDR1 is SQVTM and CDR2 ANQGSEA. The CDR3 DNA sequence: TGCAGCGCCGGAGGTCCGGGACAGAACTATGGCTACACCTTC. It encodes CSAGGPGQNYGYTF.

The gene calls are TRBV5-1 and TRBJ2-3, with D possibly matching TRBD1 (6 bases). The length of the CDR3 is 15 residues. Deletions cut 3 bases from V and 6 bases from J, with 17 bases between. Germline CDR1 is SGHRS and CDR2 is YFSETQ. CDR3 sequence reads: CASSSTGMAWDTQYF. The CDR3 bases are TGCGCCAGCAGCTCTACAGGGATGGCATGGGATACGCAGTATTTT.

The rearrangement links TRBV10-2 to TRBJ2-3; D remains ambiguous. Looked up from germline, CDR1 is WSHSY and CDR2 is SAAADI. This CDR3 comprises 11 residues. V lost 5 bases, J lost 6 bases, and 6 bases lay in between. CDR3 DNA sequence: TGCGCCAGCAGTTTCGCGGATACGCAGTATTTT. Encoded protein: CASSFADTQYF.

The chain joins TRBV10-3 to TRBJ2-7; TRBD1 aligns across 9 bases. Trimming at V came to 6 bases and at J to 3 bases, leaving 6 bases not matched to a gene. CDR1 ENHRY and CDR2 SYGVKD come from the germline V gene. The CDR3 spans 14 residues. The CDR3 DNA reads as TGTGCCATCAGGGGACAGGGTGTATTCTACGAGCAGTACTTC. Translating it yields CAIRGQGVFYEQYF.

The chain combines TRBV30 with TRBJ1-3; a weak D match, TRBD1 (5 bases). Between the trimmed V and J ends, which lost 3 bases and 0 bases, there was a span of 9 bases. The germline V gene encodes CDR1 GTSNPN and CDR2 SVGIG (reference sequence). This CDR3 has 14 amino acids. The CDR3 DNA reads as TGTGCCTGGAGACGAGACAGCTCTGGAAACACCATATATTTT. This codes for CAWRRDSSGNTIYF.

The chain carries TRBV5-1 and TRBJ1-3; 7 bases agree with TRBD1. From germline, CDR1 is SGHRS and CDR2 YFSETQ. The length of the CDR3 is 16 residues. V dropped 0 bases and J dropped 7; count of bases not matched to a gene: 10. CDR3 protein: CASSLEGAAARNTIYF. CDR3 nucleotide sequence: TGCGCCAGCAGCTTGGAGGGGGCCGCGGCTCGTAACACCATATATTTT.

V is TRBV29-1 and J is TRBJ2-3; no definite D call. The CDR3 is 16 amino acids. Germline V gene lookup returns CDR1 SQVTM and CDR2 ANQGSEA. The V end lost 0 bases, the J end lost 0 bases, and 13 bases lay between the germline ends. CDR3 loop: CSVEDRRRTSTDTQYF. The CDR3 bases are TGCAGCGTTGAAGATCGGCGGAGAACTAGCACAGATACGCAGTATTTT.

The rearrangement joins TRBV19 to TRBJ2-1; 8 bases are shared with TRBD2. V was pared by 7 bases and J by 9 bases, with 14 bases of the junction left unmatched. The CDR3 spans 15 residues. The V gene's germline CDR1 is LNHDA and CDR2 SQIVND (reference sequence). In DNA, the CDR3 is TGTGCCAGTACCCTTGGTAGCGGGGACACCGTTGAGCAGTTCTTC. It yields the protein CASTLGSGDTVEQFF.

V and J are TRBV5-1 and TRBJ2-2; maybe TRBD1 (7 bases). The CDR3 runs 14 residues. The germline V gene encodes CDR1 SGHRS and CDR2 YFSETQ. V gave up 4 bases and J gave up 7 bases, with 14 bases separating them. The CDR3 bases are TGCGCCAGCAGCGGCACCCAGGGGGGCGGGGAGCTGTTTTTT. Translating gives CASSGTQGGGELFF.

The chain links TRBV21-1 to TRBJ1-3; the table's TRBD1 call for D was not verified on the DNA. TRBV21-1 has pseudogene status. The length of the CDR3 is 19 residues. The CDR3 spells CASSRAHGAGGFSRHTIYF. In DNA, the CDR3 is TGTGCCAGCAGCAGGGCCCACGGGGCAGGGGGCTTTTCGAGACACACCATATATTTT.

The chain recombines TRBV5-1 with TRBJ2-3; D not certain. V was trimmed by 0 bases and J by 4 bases, leaving 15 bases between them. This CDR3 is built from 16 residues. The germline CDR1 and CDR2 sequences are SGHRS and YFSETQ. CDR3: CASSLGASEDSDTQYF. CDR3 bases: TGCGCCAGCAGCTTGGGGGCGTCAGAAGATTCAGATACGCAGTATTTT.

The chain is built from TRBV19 and TRBJ2-6; tentative D call: TRBD2 (5 bases). CDR1 is LNHDA, CDR2 SQIVND, per germline (reference sequence). The CDR3 runs 16 residues. With 3 bases removed from V and 4 bases from J, the gap between germline ends came to 13 bases. Here the CDR3 DNA reads TGTGCCAGTAGTATCTTCGGGGATTCCGGGGCCAACGTCCTGACTTTC. As protein: CASSIFGDSGANVLTF.

The chain recombines TRBV30 with TRBJ2-5; TRBD2 agrees at 7 bases. CDR1 is GTSNPN and CDR2 is SVGIG in the germline V gene (reference sequence). Losses at the gene ends were 3 bases for V and 3 bases for J; bases not matched to a gene: 7. This CDR3 spans 14 amino acids. The CDR3 spells CAWRDWDYKETQYF. CDR3 bases: TGTGCCTGGAGAGACTGGGACTACAAAGAGACCCAGTACTTC.

The V gene is TRBV28, the J gene TRBJ1-1; TRBD1 matches 8 bases. Germline V gene sequence: CDR1 MDHEN, CDR2 SYDVKM. V shed 7 bases and J 5 bases; nucleotides not matched to a gene: 9. The CDR3 contains 14 residues. CDR3: CASMIRGLGTEAFF. CDR3 DNA: TGTGCCAGCATGATCAGGGGGCTTGGTACTGAAGCTTTCTTT.

The chain uses TRBV5-1 and TRBJ2-5; 8 nucleotides match TRBD2. The junction had 8 bases not matched to a gene; V was cut back by 6 bases and J by 4 bases. The CDR3 loop spans 14 amino acids. The germline gives CDR1 SGHRS, CDR2 YFSETQ. This CDR3 is CASTDGGAGETQYF. CDR3 sequence (DNA): TGCGCCAGCACGGACGGGGGGGCGGGAGAGACCCAGTACTTC.

This clone has a single count. The gene calls are TRBV5-1 and TRBJ1-4; D is possibly TRBD1 (5 bases). Deletions cut 0 bases from V and 8 bases from J, with 11 bases between. Germline CDR1 reads SGHRS; CDR2 reads YFSETQ. The CDR3 loop spans 14 amino acids. The CDR3 bases are TGCGCCAGCAGCTTGGGGGGCTTCCAGGAAAAACTGTTTTTT. Its protein product is CASSLGGFQEKLFF.

V and J are TRBV4-2 and TRBJ1-2, with a weak D call TRBD1 (6 bases). V dropped 0 bases and J dropped 7 bases, with 18 bases sitting between them. The germline V gene has CDR1 LGHNA and CDR2 YNFKEQ. The CDR3 extends over 16 amino acids. CDR3 loop: CASSQDPTGSVGGYTF. CDR3 coding DNA: TGTGCCAGCAGCCAAGATCCCACAGGGTCTGTCGGTGGCTACACCTTC.

This clone was counted a single time. The chain uses TRBV30 and TRBJ1-2, with TRBD1 identical over 7 bases. The ends lost 4 bases at V and 8 bases at J; junction bases unmatched: 16. Germline CDR1 GTSNPN, CDR2 SVGIG (reference sequence). This CDR3 has 15 amino acids. The DNA of the CDR3 is TGTGCCTGGACCGTGACAGGGCGAGTTTCAGGAGGCTACACCTTC. Amino acids: CAWTVTGRVSGGYTF.

The gene calls are TRBV5-1 and TRBJ1-1, with D tentatively TRBD1 (5 bases). V was pared by 4 bases and J by 4 bases, with 23 bases between. The CDR3 runs 17 residues. The germline V gene has CDR1 SGHRS and CDR2 YFSETQ. The CDR3, as DNA: TGCGCCAGCAGCCCCATCGACCCGGGCCACAGGCCCACTGAAGCTTTCTTT. It translates to CASSPIDPGHRPTEAFF.

The chain recombines TRBV6-5 with TRBJ2-6, with D unclear. Germline loops: CDR1 MNHEY, CDR2 SVGAGI. This CDR3 is built from 15 residues. V shed 5 bases and J shed 2 bases, with 10 bases lying between them. The CDR3 loop reads CASSREEAGANVLTF. In DNA, the CDR3 is TGTGCCAGCAGTCGCGAAGAAGCTGGGGCCAACGTCCTGACTTTC.

This sequence joins TRBV5-1 and TRBJ2-2, with D perhaps TRBD1 (7 bases). Trimming cost V 3 bases and J 4 bases, with 16 bases left between them. This CDR3 is built from 16 residues. The germline V gene has CDR1 SGHRS and CDR2 YFSETQ. The CDR3 region is CASSSSRQGGTGELFF. In DNA form, the CDR3 reads TGCGCCAGCAGCTCCTCCCGACAGGGAGGCACCGGGGAGCTGTTTTTT.

There are a few counts of this clone. V gene TRBV5-4 combines with J gene TRBJ2-3; TRBD2 matches 9 bases. The V gene end was trimmed by 0 bases and the J gene end by 6 bases; junction bases not matched to a gene: 17. Germline V CDR1 and CDR2: SGHNT, YYREEE (reference sequence). The length of the CDR3 is 19 residues. This CDR3 reads CASSLVPPERGAPGDTQYF. The CDR3 nucleotides are TGTGCCAGCAGCTTGGTCCCGCCGGAGCGGGGGGCCCCGGGGGATACGCAGTATTTT.

This chain links TRBV9 with TRBJ2-1, with 8 bases identical to TRBD1. Germline CDR1 reads SGDLS; CDR2 reads YYNGEE. The CDR3 spans 15 residues. J lost 2 bases, V lost 4 bases, and 5 bases had no gene match. CDR3 in amino acids: CASSLTGAPYNEQFF. CDR3 sequence (DNA): TGTGCCAGCAGCCTGACAGGGGCTCCCTACAATGAGCAGTTCTTC.

The chain joins TRBV6-5 to TRBJ1-2; 10 nucleotides agree with TRBD1. The J segment lost 6 bases and the V segment lost 6 bases, leaving 7 bases of the junction unmatched. The germline gives CDR1 MNHEY, CDR2 SVGAGI. The CDR3 covers 14 residues. CDR3 sequence (DNA): TGTGCCAGCAGCCGGGGACAGGGGATCCATGGCTACACCTTC. Its protein is CASSRGQGIHGYTF.